The following is a TCR beta chain sequence with its context. Its antigen remains unknown. This record belongs to a study of spatial heterogeneity in lung cancer. Study as a whole: A consistent excess of beta-chain over alpha-chain sequences was detected. General study results and limits: Ubiquitous expanded tumor TCRs were observed in blood more at resection than follow-up.

Time point indicated: sample taken at primary tumor resection. Researchers sequenced whole RNA taken from tumor, nontumor lung or frozen PBMC without sorting. The 60 to 90 donors had untreated early-stage non-small cell lung cancer. Germline V CDR1 and CDR2: LGHNA, YNFKEQ. The CDR3 runs 13 residues. Trimming cost V 6 bases and J 6 bases, with 13 bases left between them. TCRdb re-analysed the 5' RACE reads in MiXCR, keeping a single row per CDR3 protein. Of about 20,000 distinct CDR3 sequences in the sample, about a fifth were seen once. The sequencing here drew on PBMCs, taken at surgery. This TCR was sampled from a male donor with early-stage non-small cell lung cancer. This chain links TRBV4-2 with TRBJ2-3; possibly TRBD1 for D (6 bases). DNA for the CDR3: TGTGCCAGCAGGGACAGTGGCTCGGATACGCAGTATTTT. This sequence encodes CASRDSGSDTQYF.